This T cell receptor (beta chain) was documented in a study of PD-1 blockade in mismatch repair-deficient tumors. Mismatch repair deficiency was confirmed in all patients, by PCR or immunohistochemistry. Sequencing used immunoSEQ multiplex PCR; TCRdb keeps in-frame clones, though not all of them. Of fewer than 45,000 clones listed, approximately 85% are singletons. Study-wide results and limits: Tumor-resident clones, often undetectable pretreatment in blood, expanded then contracted after pembrolizumab.

V was cut by 4 bases and J by 8 bases, with 16 bases left in between. Germline CDR1 reads SGDLS; CDR2 reads YYNGEE. This CDR3 region has 14 residues. For this clone: Its antigen is unknown.

The V call is TRBV9, the J call TRBJ2-1; weak D call: TRBD2 (5 bases). The sample was peripheral blood, taken approximately 1.5 years after starting pembrolizumab. The receptor's source is an adult with mismatch repair-deficient cancer. The CDR3 loop reads CASSLWRWGDEQFF. The DNA for the CDR3 is TGTGCCAGCAGCCTATGGCGATGGGGAGATGAGCAGTTCTTC.